This entry lists 17 T cell receptor beta chains sequenced from one sample in a study of CD8 T cells in ankylosing spondylitis. TCRdb re-analysed the 5' RACE reads in MiXCR, keeping a single row per CDR3 protein. Of tens of thousands of distinct CDR3 sequences in the sample, roughly 8.8% were seen once. Study-wide findings and caveats: A TCR beta motif of 8 or 9 highly homologous variants appeared characteristic of ankylosing spondylitis blood.

Antigens for these TCRs are unknown. Sequencing used blood, either unsorted or a sorted T cell fraction (not recorded which). The source of these receptors is a male donor with ankylosing spondylitis.

The rearrangement joins TRBV2 to TRBJ2-1, with 10 bases aligning to TRBD2. The J segment lost 4 bases and the V segment lost 6 bases, leaving 15 bases of the junction unmatched. This CDR3 has 18 residues. Germline assignment: CDR1 SNHLY and CDR2 FYNNEI. CDR3 in DNA: TGTGCCAGCAGGGACCCATATAACTTAGCGGGAGGTTACAATGAGCAGTTCTTC. It yields the protein CASRDPYNLAGGYNEQFF.

This clonotype appeared many times. The chain is built from TRBV13 and TRBJ2-5; TRBD2 matches 9 bases. The CDR3 spans 16 residues. Germline loops: CDR1 PRHDT, CDR2 FYEKMQ (reference sequence). Losses at the gene ends were 1 base for V and 1 base for J; bases not matched to a gene: 4. CDR3 region: CASSLAAGGTQETQYF. CDR3 sequence (DNA): TGTGCCAGCAGCTTAGCGGCGGGAGGGACCCAAGAGACCCAGTACTTC.

In its sample, this clonotype was seen many times. V gene TRBV12-3 or TRBV12-4 combines with J gene TRBJ2-1, with 9 bases identical to TRBD1. V shed 6 bases and J 5 bases; nucleotides not matched to a gene: 8. CDR3 length: 15 amino acids. The CDR3 DNA reads TGTGCCAGCAGGCAAACAGGGGGCAGTAACAATGAGCAGTTCTTC. It translates to CASRQTGGSNNEQFF.

This clonotype was recorded a few times. This chain joins TRBV7-8 and TRBJ2-7; D call uncertain. The CDR3 is 12 amino acids. Trimming pared 4 bases from V and 3 bases from J, leaving 7 bases between. CDR1 is SGHVS and CDR2 is FQNEAQ in the germline V gene. CDR3 sequence (DNA): TGTGCCAGCAGCTGGGTCCTCTACGAGCAGTACTTC. This codes for CASSWVLYEQYF.

This clonotype occurred a few times. This chain connects TRBV7-9 to TRBJ1-4; 10 positions agree with TRBD1. V lost 1 base and J lost 12; bases outside the gene matches: 8. This CDR3 is 15 amino acids long. The germline V gene encodes CDR1 SEHNR and CDR2 FQNEAQ (reference sequence). CDR3: CASSLEGQGLPELFF. The CDR3 nucleotides are TGTGCCAGCAGCTTAGAGGGACAGGGGTTACCGGAACTGTTTTTT.

In its sample, this clonotype was seen many times. The chain carries TRBV5-1 and TRBJ1-2, with unresolved D. The germline V and J ends were trimmed by 2 bases and 4 bases, with 12 bases remaining between them. The V gene's germline CDR1 is SGHRS and CDR2 YFSETQ. The CDR3 spans 14 residues. This CDR3 reads CASSFGSELYGYTF. DNA of the CDR3: TGCGCCAGCAGCTTCGGGTCAGAGCTCTATGGCTACACCTTC.

This clonotype came up a few times. The chain employs TRBV18 and TRBJ1-6; D perhaps matches TRBD1 (6 bases). V lost 2 bases and J lost 7, with 9 bases in between. Per germline, CDR1 KGHSH and CDR2 LQKENI. The CDR3 has 14 amino acids. The CDR3 coding sequence is TGTGCCAGCTCACCAGCAGGGGAGAATTCACCCCTCCACTTT. Translation gives CASSPAGENSPLHF.

J is TRBJ1-1 and V is TRBV13, with TRBD1 matching over 10 bases. The CDR3 totals 15 residues. The germline V gene has CDR1 PRHDT and CDR2 FYEKMQ (reference sequence). V was pared by 1 base and J by 10 bases, with 9 bases of the junction left unmatched. The CDR3 loop is CASSLEGTGDGGAFF. The CDR3 coding sequence is TGTGCCAGCAGCTTAGAAGGGACAGGGGATGGAGGAGCTTTCTTT. Full variable domain (remainder filled in from reference TRBV13 and TRBJ1-1): AAGVIQSPRHLIKEKRETATLKCYPIPRHDTVYWYQQGPGQDPQFLISFYEKMQSDKGSIPDRFSAQQFSDYHSELNMSSLELGDSALYFCASSLEGTGDGGAFFGQGTRLTVV.

The chain couples TRBV6-6 to TRBJ1-2; D ambiguous. CDR3 size: 13 residues. The V gene's germline CDR1 is MNHNY and CDR2 SVGAGI (reference sequence). V was pared by 0 bases and J by 4 bases, with 6 bases between. The chain's CDR3 is CASSYSMGYGYTF. CDR3 DNA: TGTGCCAGCAGTTACTCGATGGGCTATGGCTACACCTTC.

There are a few counts of this clonotype. The chain is built from TRBV27 and TRBJ1-1; D possibly corresponds to TRBD1 (5 bases). The V end was cut by 5 bases, the J end by 1 base, with 17 bases between. In germline, CDR1 is MNHEY, CDR2 SMNVEV (reference sequence). This CDR3 spans 16 amino acids. CDR3 bases: TGTGCCAGCAGTCCCTCCGAAGGGGAAAGGAACACTGAAGCTTTCTTT. Its translation is CASSPSEGERNTEAFF.

The chain combines TRBV13 with TRBJ2-7, with TRBD2 as a possible D gene (6 bases). The CDR3 has 14 amino acids. V dropped 4 bases and J dropped 0 bases, with 10 bases sitting between them. From germline, CDR1 is PRHDT and CDR2 FYEKMQ (reference sequence). CDR3 region: CASSSGLVSYEQYF. The CDR3, as DNA: TGTGCCAGCAGCTCGGGACTCGTCTCCTACGAGCAGTACTTC.

A few counts support this clonotype. This chain links TRBV20-1 with TRBJ2-7; 9 nucleotides line up with TRBD2. In germline, CDR1 is DFQATT, CDR2 SNEGSKA (reference sequence). V shed 5 bases, J shed 3 bases, and the junction held 11 bases outside the gene matches. The CDR3 is made up of 15 amino acids. The DNA of the CDR3 is TGCAGTGCTCGGTTCCCGGCTAGCGGGAACTACGAGCAGTACTTC. It translates to CSARFPASGNYEQYF.

This clonotype appeared a few times. CDR3 sequence reads: CASSQRTGMITDTQYF. In nucleotides, the CDR3 is TGCGCCAGCAGCCAGAGGACAGGGATGATTACAGATACGCAGTATTTT. The gene calls are TRBV4-1 and TRBJ2-3; 8 bases fit TRBD1. The CDR3 extends over 16 amino acids. The germline V gene encodes CDR1 MGHRA and CDR2 YSYEKL. V shed 3 bases and J 3 bases; nucleotides not matched to a gene: 8.

This clonotype was counted at least ten times. The V call is TRBV7-2, the J call TRBJ2-1, with a weak D call TRBD1 (5 bases). CDR3 size: 17 residues. With 3 bases removed from V and 0 bases from J, the gap between germline ends came to 15 bases. CDR1 and CDR2 (germline): SGHTA, FQGNSA. CDR3 region: CASSFRSGQNSYNEQFF. The DNA for the CDR3 is TGTGCCAGCAGCTTCAGGTCCGGACAAAACTCCTACAATGAGCAGTTCTTC.

In its sample, this clonotype was seen many times. The gene calls are TRBV7-9 and TRBJ2-2, with 13 nucleotides matching TRBD2. V lost 4 bases to trimming and J lost 7 bases; unmatched junction nucleotides: 6. Germline lookup yields CDR1 SEHNR and CDR2 FQNEAQ (reference sequence). The CDR3 contains 16 residues. The chain's CDR3 is CASSSGLAGESGELFF. The CDR3 DNA sequence: TGTGCCAGCAGCTCCGGACTAGCGGGAGAGAGCGGGGAGCTGTTTTTT. Together with reference TRBV7-9 and TRBJ2-2, the CDR3 gives the full variable domain: DTGVSQNPRHKITKRGQNVTFRCDPISEHNRLYWYRQTLGQGPEFLTYFQNEAQLEKSRLLSDRFSAERPKGSFSTLEIQRTEQGDSAMYLCASSSGLAGESGELFFGEGSRLTVL.

The sample holds a few counts of this clonotype. V usage is TRBV12-3 or TRBV12-4 and J usage is TRBJ2-3; 12 nucleotides match TRBD2. CDR3 length: 16 amino acids. J gave up 11 bases and V 6 bases, and 15 bases lay outside the gene matches. CDR3 protein: CASSFTSGRLGILQYF. The CDR3 bases are TGTGCCAGCAGCTTTACTAGCGGGAGGTTAGGAATACTGCAGTATTTT.

The gene calls are TRBV2 and TRBJ1-2, with 7 bases lining up with TRBD1. This CDR3 is 13 amino acids long. Germline CDR1 SNHLY, CDR2 FYNNEI. Trimming removed 6 bases from V and 6 bases from J; junction bases left unmatched: 7. In DNA, the CDR3 is TGTGCCAGCAGCTTACAGGGGAGGGATGGCTACACCTTC. The encoded protein is CASSLQGRDGYTF.